This TCR beta chain was captured in a study of T cell responses to AZD1222 COVID-19 vaccine. On the study more broadly: Researchers grouped second doses given at about 4 or about 12 weeks into one pool. Study observations and caveats: Baseline serology detected seropositivity in only a handful of AZD1222 recipients. Repertoires were obtained only post-peak T cell response. Donors were largely white British and mainly female; clonal diversity was possibly underestimated.

The repertoire was sequenced with immunoSEQ multiplex PCR; TCRdb's copy has only in-frame clones and lacks some. The sample holds more than 110,000 clones, around 90% seen once. V was shortened by 1 base and J by 7 bases, with 19 bases between the two germline ends. CDR3 length equals 16 residues. The germline gives CDR1 LGHDT, CDR2 YNNKEL (reference sequence). In regard to this clone: Its cognate antigen is unknown.

Material: peripheral blood, obtained on day 0 of AZD1222 vaccination. The source is an adult in good health. J is TRBJ1-2 and V is TRBV3-1 (or the pseudogene TRBV3-2); D might be TRBD1 (6 bases). The CDR3 sequence is CASSQGVTGQVGGYTF. CDR3 bases: TGTGCCAGCAGCCAAGGAGTAACGGGACAAGTGGGTGGCTACACCTTC.